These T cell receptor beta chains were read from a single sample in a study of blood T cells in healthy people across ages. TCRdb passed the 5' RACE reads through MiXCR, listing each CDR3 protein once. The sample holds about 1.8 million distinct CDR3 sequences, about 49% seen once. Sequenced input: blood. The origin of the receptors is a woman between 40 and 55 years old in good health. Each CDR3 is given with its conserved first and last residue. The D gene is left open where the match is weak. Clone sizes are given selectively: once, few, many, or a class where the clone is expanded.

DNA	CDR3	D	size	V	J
TGCGCCAGCAGCTGGGACAGGAGTATCAATGAGCAGTTCTTC	CASSWDRSINEQFF	TRBD1	.	TRBV4-3	TRBJ2-1
TGTGCCAGCAGTTACGCGGGAGGGCTAGCGGGGAGGCAAGAGACCCAGTACTTC	CASSYAGGLAGRQETQYF	TRBD2	few	TRBV6-5	TRBJ2-5
TGTGCCAGCAGTCGTCTGACAGGGGGCGCGAACTATGGCTACACCTTC	CASSRLTGGANYGYTF	TRBD1	.	TRBV12-3/TRBV12-4	TRBJ1-2
TGTGCCAGCAGTGCTAGGACACACCAAGAGACCCAGTACTTC	CASSARTHQETQYF	.	.	TRBV6-6	TRBJ2-5
TGTGCCAGCAGCGTAGGGGCCAGCGGGGGGCTCAATGAGCAGTTCTTC	CASSVGASGGLNEQFF	TRBD2	.	TRBV9	TRBJ2-1
TGTGCCAGCAGTTCCGCGGGGGGTAGCAATCAGCCCCAGCATTTT	CASSSAGGSNQPQHF	.	few	TRBV28	TRBJ1-5
TGCAGTGCTAGTGGGGCCGGGGGAACCATAGATACGCAGTATTTT	CSASGAGGTIDTQYF	.	once	TRBV20-1	TRBJ2-3
TGCGCCAGCAGCCCCTGGAGGTCGGGAGGGGAAGAAGGGACCCAGTACTTC	CASSPWRSGGEEGTQYF	TRBD2	.	TRBV5-1	TRBJ2-5
TGCGCCAGCAGTGGTATAGATACGCAGTATTTT	CASSGIDTQYF	.	.	TRBV10-2	TRBJ2-3
TGCGCCAGCAGCCAAGAACCCTCGACTAGTGAAGACACAGATACGCAGTATTTT	CASSQEPSTSEDTDTQYF	.	.	TRBV4-3	TRBJ2-3
TGCGCCAGCAGCCAAGATCATACCGGGGGGTACAATGAGCAGTTCTTC	CASSQDHTGGYNEQFF	TRBD2	.	TRBV4-3	TRBJ2-1
TGTGCCAGCAGCTCCGGGTCAGGCTATGAGCAGTTCTTC	CASSSGSGYEQFF	.	few	TRBV7-9	TRBJ2-1
TGTGCCAGCAGCGCCCTCGGGAGCGGGCCCTACGAGCAGTACTTC	CASSALGSGPYEQYF	.	.	TRBV7-2	TRBJ2-7
TGTGCCAGCAGAAGCGGCGGGGGGGCCAGAGAGACCCAGTACTTC	CASRSGGGARETQYF	TRBD2	.	TRBV28	TRBJ2-5
TGTGCCACCAGTGATTCGGGGGTTGAGCAGTTCTTC	CATSDSGVEQFF	.	.	TRBV24-1	TRBJ2-1
TGTGCCATCAGTGAGAATGCGGGGGCTCCCTACAATGAGCAGTTCTTC	CAISENAGAPYNEQFF	.	.	TRBV10-3	TRBJ2-1
TGTGCCAGCAGTCCTCCCTTGGTGGCGGGGCCAAGCTATGGCTACACCTTC	CASSPPLVAGPSYGYTF	.	few	TRBV12-3/TRBV12-4	TRBJ1-2
TGTGCCAGCAGCTCCAGGACAGGGAAGAATGAGCAGTTCTTC	CASSSRTGKNEQFF	TRBD1	.	TRBV7-9	TRBJ2-1
TGTGCCAGCAGCTTAGCGCGGGCGGGGGGGCCCGTCCATACGCAGTATTTT	CASSLARAGGPVHTQYF	TRBD2	.	TRBV7-8	TRBJ2-3
TGCAGTGCAATACTAGCGGAAAACAATGAGCAGTTCTTC	CSAILAENNEQFF	TRBD2	.	TRBV20-1	TRBJ2-1
TGCGCCAGCAGCTTCGGCGTCACAGGGGCGCGTGATACGCAGTATTTT	CASSFGVTGARDTQYF	TRBD1	few	TRBV5-1	TRBJ2-3
TGTGCCAGCCGTACAGGGTTAGGACAGCCCCAGCATTTT	CASRTGLGQPQHF	.	.	TRBV18	TRBJ1-5
TGTGCCACCACCCTCGCTAGCACAGATACGCAGTATTTT	CATTLASTDTQYF	.	few	TRBV28	TRBJ2-3
TGTGCCAGTAGTTTGTACGACGAATGGGTTCAGTACTTC	CASSLYDEWVQYF	.	.	TRBV19	TRBJ2-4
TGTGCCAGTAGCCGACAGGGCCAGGGCAATCAGCCCCAGCATTTT	CASSRQGQGNQPQHF	TRBD1	.	TRBV19	TRBJ1-5
TGCGCCAGCAGCTTTGAGACTAGCGGCTCCGGGGAGCTGTTTTTT	CASSFETSGSGELFF	TRBD2	.	TRBV5-1	TRBJ2-2
TGTGCCAGCAGTTTATTTCCCCGGAAAGCTAACTATGGCTACACCTTC	CASSLFPRKANYGYTF	.	.	TRBV28	TRBJ1-2